One and the same sample provided the 29 T cell receptor beta chains below, sequenced in a study of identical twins (dated by TCRdb to the mid-2010s). Libraries were made using 5' RACE. Instrument on record: Illumina HiSeq 2000. TCRdb applied fastp at Q25 and MiXCR to the public reads, then kept only in-frame beta chains. Here each entry gathers all rows of one CDR3 protein and keeps the most common genes and DNA. This sample is represented by approximately 230,000 distinct CDR3 sequences; about 14% of them were singletons. In total, the top ten clones hold around 9.5% of the sample. Input material: memory (CD45RO+) T cells sorted from blood. The sample's cell subset or site, from its label and the paper: CD45RO+ enriched T cells. The receptors were gathered from a young woman in good health.

The chain combines TRBV20-1 with TRBJ2-2; tentative D call: TRBD2 (5 bases). Germline V CDR1 and CDR2: DFQATT, SNEGSKA (reference sequence). Trimming pared 5 bases from V and 5 bases from J, leaving 9 bases between. The CDR3 covers 12 residues. The CDR3 here is CSAGRDTGELFF. The CDR3 region has the DNA TGCAGTGCTGGACGGGATACCGGGGAGCTGTTTTTT.

The chain combines TRBV5-6 with TRBJ2-7; TRBD1 is a possible D gene (5 bases). Between the trimmed V and J ends, which lost 2 bases and 5 bases, there was a span of 14 bases. This CDR3 spans 14 amino acids. The germline gives CDR1 SGHDT, CDR2 YYEEEE. Here the CDR3 DNA reads TGTGCCAGCAGCTTCAAGACTCGCAGGGACGAGCAGTACTTC. Amino acid sequence: CASSFKTRRDEQYF. Full variable domain (rest looked up from reference TRBV5-6 and TRBJ2-7): DAGVTQSPTHLIKTRGQQVTLRCSPKSGHDTVSWYQQALGQGPQFIFQYYEEEERQRGNFPDRFSGHQFPNYSSELNVNALLLGDSALYLCASSFKTRRDEQYFGPGTRLTVT.

The rearrangement links TRBV25-1 to TRBJ2-1; D is unclear. This CDR3 spans 12 amino acids. CDR1 MGHDK and CDR2 SYGVNS come from the germline V gene. Deletions cut 1 base from V and 8 bases from J, with 6 bases between. The CDR3 sequence: CASSELLDEQFF. The CDR3 DNA reads TGTGCCAGCAGTGAATTACTGGATGAGCAGTTCTTC.

This clonotype was detected a few times. The chain uses TRBV15 and TRBJ2-1, with a weak D call TRBD1 (6 bases). This CDR3 is built from 17 residues. V was pared by 4 bases and J by 2 bases, with 18 bases between. The germline V gene encodes CDR1 LNHNV and CDR2 YYDKDF (reference sequence). The CDR3 loop is CATSIFQTGSAYNEQFF. The DNA for the CDR3 is TGTGCCACCAGCATCTTTCAAACAGGGTCCGCCTACAATGAGCAGTTCTTC.

The V call is TRBV5-1, the J call TRBJ2-4; perhaps TRBD1 as D (5 bases). Deletions cut 4 bases from V and 8 bases from J, with 13 bases between. Germline CDR1 is SGHRS and CDR2 is YFSETQ. This CDR3 has 13 amino acids. In nucleotides, the CDR3 is TGCGCCAGCAGCCCGGACACCTCCGACATTCAGTACTTC. It yields the protein CASSPDTSDIQYF.

The rearrangement uses TRBV9 and TRBJ1-1; unclear D gene. CDR3 length: 14 residues. Trimming stripped 1 base from V and 1 base from J, with 8 bases between. Germline CDR1 and CDR2: SGDLS and YYNGEE. The CDR3 DNA reads as TGTGCCAGCAGCGTACTTTCAGGGAACACTGAAGCTTTCTTT. Protein sequence: CASSVLSGNTEAFF.

This clonotype appeared a few times. The chain combines TRBV7-9 with TRBJ2-5; D could derive from TRBD1 or TRBD2 (5 bases each). Germline assignment: CDR1 SEHNR and CDR2 FQNEAQ (reference sequence). The length of the CDR3 is 14 residues. V was clipped by 5 bases and J by 9 bases, with 19 bases between them. CDR3: CASSPGAGQGAQYF. CDR3 coding DNA: TGTGCCAGCAGCCCAGGTGCGGGCCAAGGGGCCCAGTACTTC.

The CDR3, as DNA: TGCGCCAGCAGCTCGGGACTCGCGGAAATAACCTACAATGAGCAGTTCTTC. Translating it yields CASSSGLAEITYNEQFF. The rearrangement uses TRBV5-1 and TRBJ2-1; possibly TRBD2 for D (6 bases). The CDR3 is 17 amino acids. V lost 3 bases, J lost 2 bases, and 18 bases lay in between. CDR1 is SGHRS, CDR2 YFSETQ, per germline.

The chain is built from TRBV6-1 and TRBJ2-5, with 10 bases that match TRBD2. Germline V gene lookup returns CDR1 MNHNS and CDR2 SASEGT. Germline trimming cut 4 bases from V and 2 bases from J; bases unmatched to any gene: 7. CDR3 length: 16 amino acids. CDR3 sequence: CASSALLAGYQETQYF. DNA of the CDR3: TGTGCCAGCAGTGCATTACTAGCGGGGTATCAAGAGACCCAGTACTTC.

This clonotype was counted ten times or more. This chain connects TRBV7-9 to TRBJ1-4; D unresolved. The CDR3 loop spans 14 amino acids. V lost 5 bases and J 5 bases, leaving 12 bases between the germline ends. The germline V gene encodes CDR1 SEHNR and CDR2 FQNEAQ (reference sequence). This CDR3 reads CASSSGAWNEKLFF. The DNA for the CDR3 is TGTGCCAGCAGCAGTGGAGCCTGGAATGAAAAACTGTTTTTT.

The gene calls are TRBV15 and TRBJ2-3; D is undetermined. V lost 0 bases and J lost 2, with 3 bases in between. This CDR3 has 13 amino acids. CDR1 is LNHNV, CDR2 YYDKDF, per germline (reference sequence). Here the CDR3 DNA reads TGTGCCACCAGCAGAGATCTCACAGATACGCAGTATTTT. It yields the protein CATSRDLTDTQYF. The whole variable domain, remainder taken from reference TRBV15 and TRBJ2-3, is DAMVIQNPRYQVTQFGKPVTLSCSQTLNHNVMYWYQQKSSQAPKLLFHYYDKDFNNEADTPDNFQSRRPNTSFCFLDIRSPGLGDTAMYLCATSRDLTDTQYFGPGTRLTVL.

This clonotype was recorded a few times. This chain uses TRBV29-1 with TRBJ2-5, with no clear D. Trimming left V 6 bases short and J 1 base short, with 6 bases between. Germline loops: CDR1 SQVTM, CDR2 ANQGSEA. The CDR3 length is 11 residues. CDR3 protein: CSVGSQETQYF. CDR3 sequence (DNA): TGCAGCGTAGGCAGCCAAGAGACCCAGTACTTC.

This clonotype occurred a few times. The rearrangement uses TRBV5-1 and TRBJ2-3, with TRBD2 matching over 7 bases. The germline CDR1 and CDR2 sequences are SGHRS and YFSETQ. The CDR3 consists of 15 residues. V lost 4 bases, J lost 3 bases, and 8 bases stayed unmatched. CDR3 bases: TGCGCCAGCAGCGTATTTGGGGGGGGGACAGATACGCAGTATTTT. This codes for CASSVFGGGTDTQYF.

The genes are TRBV7-8 and TRBJ2-7; 9 nucleotides line up with TRBD2. J lost 5 bases, V lost 2 bases, and 13 bases had no gene match. CDR3 length: 17 residues. Germline loops: CDR1 SGHVS, CDR2 FQNEAQ. In nucleotides, the CDR3 is TGTGCCAGCAGCTTAATGCGGCGGGGGGGCCGAAGGAACGAGCAGTACTTC. Protein product: CASSLMRRGGRRNEQYF.

The genes are TRBV23-1 and TRBJ1-1; D ambiguous. TRBV23-1 is an ORF, with its function uncertain. This CDR3 is built from 11 residues. Deletions cut 2 bases from V and 6 bases from J, with 4 bases between. The CDR3 here is CASSQNSEAFF. CDR3 bases: TGCGCCAGCAGTCAAAATTCTGAAGCTTTCTTT.

The rearrangement joins TRBV6-5 to TRBJ1-2; D unclear. Trimming cost V 2 bases and J 4 bases, with 8 bases left between them. CDR3 length equals 13 residues. Germline loops: CDR1 MNHEY, CDR2 SVGAGI. The CDR3: CASSYEPGYGYTF. CDR3 in DNA: TGTGCCAGCAGTTACGAACCCGGCTATGGCTACACCTTC.

This clonotype was counted a few times. The CDR3 region is CASSQVLAGKYEQYF. The CDR3 DNA follows: TGCGCCAGCAGCCAAGTCTTAGCGGGAAAGTACGAGCAGTACTTC. The V and J genes are TRBV4-3 and TRBJ2-7; the match to TRBD2 covers 8 bases. The CDR3 covers 15 residues. CDR1 is LGHNA and CDR2 is YSLEER in the germline V gene. V gave up 1 base and J gave up 4 bases; unmatched junction bases: 6.

There are a few counts of this clonotype. V gene TRBV20-1 combines with J gene TRBJ2-3; 10 nucleotides line up with TRBD2. The junction had 8 bases not matched to a gene; V was cut back by 2 bases and J by 3 bases. The germline V gene encodes CDR1 DFQATT and CDR2 SNEGSKA (reference sequence). The CDR3 sequence is 16 residues long. The CDR3 region is CSARTMTSGPTDTQYF. The CDR3 coding sequence is TGCAGTGCTAGAACAATGACTAGCGGGCCTACAGATACGCAGTATTTT.

In this sample, this clonotype turned up many times. The V call is TRBV6-2 or TRBV6-3, the J call TRBJ1-1, with a possible D match to TRBD1 (6 bases). CDR3 size: 13 residues. V shed 6 bases and J shed 1 base, with 9 bases lying between them. Germline V gene sequence: CDR1 MNHEY, CDR2 SVGEGT. CDR3 sequence reads: CASRKTGNTEAFF. The CDR3, as DNA: TGTGCCAGCAGGAAGACAGGGAACACTGAAGCTTTCTTT.

The genes are TRBV20-1 and TRBJ2-5, with TRBD1 matching 7 bases. CDR3 length equals 13 residues. The germline V gene encodes CDR1 DFQATT and CDR2 SNEGSKA (reference sequence). The V gene end was trimmed by 5 bases and the J gene end by 7 bases; junction bases not matched to a gene: 10. The DNA for the CDR3 is TGCAGTGCTGGGGACAGTCCCTTAGGGACCCAGTACTTC. Its protein is CSAGDSPLGTQYF.

This clonotype was counted a few times. The chain uses TRBV4-3 and TRBJ1-2; 8 bases align to TRBD1. This CDR3 comprises 14 residues. Trimming cost V 2 bases and J 7 bases; bases outside gene matches: 6. Germline V gene data show CDR1 as LGHNA and CDR2 as YSLEER. The CDR3 is CASSQPGQGRGYTF. The CDR3 coding sequence is TGCGCCAGCAGCCAACCCGGACAGGGACGTGGCTACACCTTC.

Only a few counts were recorded for this clonotype. The J gene is TRBJ2-1, the V gene TRBV11-1, with 9 bases fitting TRBD2. The J segment lost 4 bases and the V segment lost 5 bases, leaving 6 bases of the junction unmatched. This CDR3 comprises 15 residues. Germline V lookup: CDR1 SGHAT, CDR2 FQDESV (reference sequence). This CDR3 reads CASSDPAGGYNEQFF. DNA for the CDR3: TGTGCCAGCAGCGACCCAGCGGGGGGTTACAATGAGCAGTTCTTC.

This clonotype was picked up a small number of times. The chain has TRBV5-6 and TRBJ1-6; D not resolved. V was shortened by 2 bases and J by 12 bases, with 9 bases between the two germline ends. CDR1 is SGHDT, CDR2 YYEEEE, per germline. The CDR3 loop spans 12 amino acids. The CDR3 loop reads CASSFRGRPLHF. The CDR3 DNA sequence: TGTGCCAGCAGCTTCCGGGGTAGACCCCTCCACTTT.

The V call is TRBV7-9, the J call TRBJ2-7, with 15 nucleotides matching TRBD2. CDR1 and CDR2 (germline): SEHNR, FQNEAQ (reference sequence). The CDR3 is 16 residues long. Trimming at V came to 3 bases and at J to 2 bases, leaving 2 bases not matched to a gene. CDR3 in DNA: TGTGCCAGCAGCTTGGGGACTAGCGGGGGGACCTACGAGCAGTACTTC. Residues: CASSLGTSGGTYEQYF.

This sequence joins TRBV11-2 and TRBJ2-2, with 8 bases lining up with TRBD1. This CDR3 has 16 amino acids. Germline V gene lookup returns CDR1 SGHAT and CDR2 FQNNGV. With 3 bases clipped from V and 6 bases from J, the junction kept 9 bases outside the gene matches. The CDR3 DNA reads TGTGCCAGCAGCTTTATGAGGACAGGGTTCGCCGGGGAGCTGTTTTTT. It yields the protein CASSFMRTGFAGELFF.

This clonotype was detected a few times. The CDR3 sequence: CASTKPGLAAYNEQFF. CDR3 DNA: TGTGCCAGCACCAAACCGGGACTAGCAGCTTACAATGAGCAGTTCTTC. The chain uses TRBV12-3 or TRBV12-4 and TRBJ2-1; 9 bases are a match to TRBD2. The CDR3 consists of 16 residues. V was pared by 7 bases and J by 4 bases, with 11 bases of the junction left unmatched.

The count of this clonotype is one. The V call is TRBV15, the J call TRBJ2-3, with D hard to call. Germline V lookup: CDR1 LNHNV, CDR2 YYDKDF (reference sequence). This CDR3 comprises 17 residues. The V gene lost 0 bases and the J gene lost 2 bases, with 15 bases spanning the gap. CDR3: CATSRDNRVRFTDTQYF. In DNA, the CDR3 is TGTGCCACCAGCAGAGATAACCGGGTGCGGTTCACAGATACGCAGTATTTT.

This clonotype appeared a few times. This chain connects TRBV11-2 to TRBJ1-3; D perhaps matches TRBD1 (5 bases). CDR1 and CDR2 (germline): SGHAT, FQNNGV. CDR3 length: 14 amino acids. The V end was cut by 5 bases, the J end by 4 bases, with 12 bases between. CDR3 loop: CASSPPGLGNTIYF. Written as DNA, the CDR3 is TGTGCCAGCAGCCCGCCAGGGTTGGGAAACACCATATATTTT.

This clonotype was found a few times. J is TRBJ1-6 and V is TRBV7-2; unclear D gene. The CDR3 extends over 15 amino acids. Germline CDR1 is SGHTA and CDR2 is FQGNSA. The V gene lost 5 bases and the J gene lost 8 bases, with 16 bases spanning the gap. For the CDR3, the DNA is TGTGCCAGCAGCCCCCAGGTGGCCGGCGATTCACCCCTCCACTTT. This sequence encodes CASSPQVAGDSPLHF.